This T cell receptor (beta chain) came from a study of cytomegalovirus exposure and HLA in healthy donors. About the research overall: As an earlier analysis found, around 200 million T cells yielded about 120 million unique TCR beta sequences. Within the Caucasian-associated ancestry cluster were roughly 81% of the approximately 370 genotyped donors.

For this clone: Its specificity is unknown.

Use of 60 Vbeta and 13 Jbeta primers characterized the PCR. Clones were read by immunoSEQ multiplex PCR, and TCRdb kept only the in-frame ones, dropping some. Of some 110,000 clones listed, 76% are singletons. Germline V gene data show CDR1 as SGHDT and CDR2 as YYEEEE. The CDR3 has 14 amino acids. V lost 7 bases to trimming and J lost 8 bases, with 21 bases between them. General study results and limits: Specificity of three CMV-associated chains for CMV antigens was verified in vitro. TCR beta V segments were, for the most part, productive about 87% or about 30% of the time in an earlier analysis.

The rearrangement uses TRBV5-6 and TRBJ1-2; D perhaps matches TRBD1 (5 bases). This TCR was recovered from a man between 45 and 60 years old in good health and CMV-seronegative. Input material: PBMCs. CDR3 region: CASASKGRANGYTF. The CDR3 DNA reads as TGTGCCAGCGCGAGCAAGGGCAGGGCAAACGGCTACACCTTC.